These 27 T cell receptor beta chains came from one sample sequenced in a study of blood T cell repertoires in COVID-19 (dated by TCRdb to 2020 to 2021). Receptors were amplified or captured by the immunoSEQ multiplex PCR assay. TCRdb took this table from immuneACCESS and kept in-frame rearrangements with V and J called. Such tables lack part of the clones; where checked against another copy, unresolved V genes explain under half of the gap, and the rest is unexplained. This sample is represented by a few hundred thousand clones; about 89% of them were singletons. Approximately 2.2% of the sample goes to the ten largest clones. The sequencing sample was made of peripheral blood. The receptor source for this set is a man in his forties or fifties with acute or convalescent COVID-19.

The chain uses TRBV20-1 and TRBJ1-5; tentative D call: TRBD1 (6 bases). This CDR3 comprises 11 residues. The germline V gene has CDR1 DFQATT and CDR2 SNEGSKA (reference sequence). Trimming pared 7 bases from V and 6 bases from J, leaving 10 bases between. The CDR3 sequence is CSVGGPQPQHF. The CDR3 region has the DNA TGCAGTGTAGGGGGTCCTCAGCCCCAGCATTTT.

The rearrangement joins TRBV6-5 to TRBJ2-7; D unresolved. Trimming pared 7 bases from V and 3 bases from J, leaving 13 bases between. CDR1 is MNHEY, CDR2 SVGAGI, per germline. This CDR3 is 13 amino acids long. The CDR3 region is CASISLFGYEQYF. In DNA form, the CDR3 reads TGTGCCAGCATCAGTCTTTTTGGCTACGAGCAGTACTTC.

This clone was seen just once. This rearrangement joins TRBV30 to TRBJ1-5; D remains ambiguous. The CDR3 is 14 residues long. CDR1 is GTSNPN and CDR2 is SVGIG in the germline V gene (reference sequence). V gave up 4 bases and J gave up 2 bases, with 12 bases separating them. CDR3 sequence: CAWTQMGGNQPQHF. As DNA, the CDR3 is TGTGCCTGGACCCAAATGGGCGGCAATCAGCCCCAGCATTTT. Full variable domain (rest looked up from reference TRBV30 and TRBJ1-5): SQTIHQWPATLVQPVGSPLSLECTVEGTSNPNLYWYRQAAGRGLQLLFYSVGIGQISSEVPQNLSASRPQDRQFILSSKKLLLSDSGFYLCAWTQMGGNQPQHFGDGTRLSIL.

V is TRBV27 and J is TRBJ2-2, with 8 bases fitting TRBD1. The CDR3 has 16 amino acids. CDR1 is MNHEY and CDR2 is SMNVEV in the germline V gene (reference sequence). The V segment lost 1 base and the J segment 6 bases; nucleotides outside the gene matches: 7. The CDR3 nucleotides are TGTGCCAGCAGTTTATTGACAGGGGCAGGGGCCGGGGAGCTGTTTTTT. Translation gives CASSLLTGAGAGELFF.

The rearrangement joins TRBV2 to TRBJ1-1; tentative D call: TRBD1 (5 bases). Germline-derived CDR1 and CDR2 are SNHLY and FYNNEI. CDR3 size: 14 residues. Trimming took off 6 bases at V and 3 bases at J, with 14 bases between the two ends. The CDR3 sequence: CASSSLGADTEAFF. The CDR3 DNA follows: TGTGCCAGCAGCTCCTTAGGGGCGGACACTGAAGCTTTCTTT.

This chain joins TRBV27 and TRBJ1-1; the match to TRBD1 covers 7 bases. V trimming: 6 bases; J trimming: 7 bases; junction bases outside the gene matches: 14. This CDR3 comprises 15 residues. The germline CDR1 and CDR2 sequences are MNHEY and SMNVEV (reference sequence). The CDR3 here is CASSRNDRAEGEAFF. The CDR3 DNA reads as TGTGCCAGCAGCCGGAACGACAGGGCGGAGGGTGAAGCTTTCTTT.

This chain joins TRBV6-5 and TRBJ2-7; TRBD1 matches 7 bases. This CDR3 is 12 amino acids long. Germline trimming cut 9 bases from V and 3 bases from J; bases unmatched to any gene: 5. Germline V gene lookup returns CDR1 MNHEY and CDR2 SVGAGI. As DNA, the CDR3 is TGTGCCAGTAGGGACAGCCGCTACGAGCAGTACTTC. It yields the protein CASRDSRYEQYF.

V is TRBV4-1 and J is TRBJ1-5; TRBD1 is a possible D gene (5 bases). CDR3 length: 14 residues. From germline, CDR1 is MGHRA and CDR2 YSYEKL. Trimming took 4 bases from V and 3 from J, leaving 10 bases between them. CDR3 sequence reads: CASSLTETNQPQHF. The CDR3 DNA follows: TGCGCCAGCAGCCTGACAGAAACCAATCAGCCCCAGCATTTT.

The chain couples TRBV5-6 to TRBJ2-1; the D gene is possibly TRBD2 (6 bases). The CDR3 has 13 amino acids. The V end was cut by 4 bases, the J end by 8 bases, with 13 bases between. Germline V gene sequence: CDR1 SGHDT, CDR2 YYEEEE. The CDR3 loop reads CASSGQGGDEQFF. In nucleotides, the CDR3 is TGTGCCAGCAGCGGGCAGGGCGGGGATGAGCAGTTCTTC.

This clone was counted a few times. The CDR3: CASSPNGGGQPQHF. For the CDR3, the DNA is TGCGCCAGCAGCCCCAATGGGGGCGGGCAGCCCCAGCATTTT. This chain links TRBV5-1 with TRBJ1-5, with D perhaps TRBD1 (6 bases). The V end was cut by 4 bases, the J end by 7 bases, with 15 bases between. The CDR3 is 14 residues long. The V gene's germline CDR1 is SGHRS and CDR2 YFSETQ.

This chain joins TRBV6-5 and TRBJ1-2; D may be TRBD1 (5 bases). The germline CDR1 and CDR2 sequences are MNHEY and SVGAGI. Trimming took off 7 bases at V and 1 base at J, with 16 bases between the two ends. This CDR3 spans 15 amino acids. The CDR3, as DNA: TGTGCCAGCACGGGGGGTTGGGGATTTAACTATGGCTACACCTTC. Translation gives CASTGGWGFNYGYTF.

The chain is built from TRBV6-5 and TRBJ1-2; 10 bases are a match to TRBD1. Germline lookup yields CDR1 MNHEY and CDR2 SVGAGI. The ends lost 5 bases at V and 4 bases at J; junction bases unmatched: 7. The CDR3 is made up of 15 amino acids. CDR3 nucleotides: TGTGCCAGCAGTAGACAGGGGGCGACTGCCTATGGCTACACCTTC. It translates to CASSRQGATAYGYTF.

Points on this clone: The sample carries other DNA sequences with the same CDR3. The chain has TRBV5-1 and TRBJ2-3; 14 nucleotides line up with TRBD2. V gave up 4 bases and J gave up 6 bases; unmatched junction bases: 4. CDR3 length equals 15 residues. Germline V CDR1 and CDR2: SGHRS, YFSETQ. In DNA form, the CDR3 reads TGCGCCAGCAGCCTGACTAGCGGGGGGGCGGATACGCAGTATTTT. Translation gives CASSLTSGGADTQYF.

The V and J genes are TRBV9 and TRBJ2-5; D possibly corresponds to TRBD2 (5 bases). The CDR3 is 15 residues long. Germline values: CDR1 SGDLS, CDR2 YYNGEE. Trimming took 0 bases from V and 5 from J, leaving 14 bases between them. CDR3 amino acids: CASSVGSRGRETQYF. The CDR3 bases are TGTGCCAGCAGCGTAGGGTCCCGGGGAAGGGAGACCCAGTACTTC.

This clone was recorded once. V is TRBV5-4 and J is TRBJ2-5; TRBD2 matches 8 bases. Per germline, CDR1 SGHNT and CDR2 YYREEE (reference sequence). The V segment lost 2 bases and the J segment 5 bases; nucleotides outside the gene matches: 8. The CDR3 consists of 15 residues. The CDR3 region has the DNA TGTGCCAGCAGCTTATACGGGACTAGTTATGAGACCCAGTACTTC. Translating it yields CASSLYGTSYETQYF.

The chain uses TRBV4-2 and TRBJ2-3, with D perhaps matching TRBD1 (6 bases). V lost 1 base and J 2 bases, leaving 10 bases between the germline ends. CDR1 is LGHNA, CDR2 YNFKEQ, per germline. The CDR3 covers 15 residues. The CDR3 spells CASSQGGPDTDTQYF. The CDR3 coding sequence is TGTGCCAGCAGCCAAGGGGGGCCCGACACAGATACGCAGTATTTT.

The rearrangement links TRBV9 to TRBJ2-1; a weak D match, TRBD2 (7 bases). The CDR3 runs to 15 residues. Germline V lookup: CDR1 SGDLS, CDR2 YYNGEE. V shed 4 bases and J shed 8 bases, with 19 bases lying between them. As DNA, the CDR3 is TGTGCCAGCAGCTTCGGAGGGGGGGCCTCGTATGAGCAGTTCTTC. This sequence encodes CASSFGGGASYEQFF.

The chain carries TRBV19 and TRBJ1-6; TRBD1 matches at 7 bases. The CDR3 is 14 residues long. The trim removed 3 bases at V and 7 bases at J, leaving 3 bases unmatched. Per germline, CDR1 LNHDA and CDR2 SQIVND (reference sequence). The CDR3 DNA reads TGTGCCAGTAGTATTTTGGGACAGAATTCACCCCTCCACTTT. It yields the protein CASSILGQNSPLHF.

This clone was counted a single time. The chain has TRBV2 and TRBJ1-5; TRBD1 aligns across 8 bases. Trimming cost V 4 bases and J 5 bases; bases outside gene matches: 4. The V gene's germline CDR1 is SNHLY and CDR2 FYNNEI. The CDR3 covers 14 residues. The CDR3 sequence: CASSGETGDQPQHF. In nucleotides, the CDR3 is TGTGCCAGCAGTGGCGAGACAGGGGATCAGCCCCAGCATTTT.

This rearrangement joins TRBV19 to TRBJ1-2; D gene unclear. The CDR3 is made up of 17 amino acids. Germline CDR1 LNHDA, CDR2 SQIVND (reference sequence). Trimming took 2 bases from V and 2 from J, leaving 18 bases between them. CDR3 sequence: CASSIRGRAKQNYGYTF. DNA for the CDR3: TGTGCCAGTAGTATAAGAGGGCGCGCCAAACAGAACTATGGCTACACCTTC.

CDR3 sequence reads: CASSEHNTGYTF. The CDR3 nucleotides read TGTGCCAGCAGTGAGCACAATACTGGCTACACCTTC. The gene calls are TRBV2 and TRBJ1-2; D is uncertain. From germline, CDR1 is SNHLY and CDR2 FYNNEI. V lost 3 bases and J lost 7, with 9 bases in between. The CDR3 extends over 12 amino acids.

This chain joins TRBV6-5 and TRBJ1-1, with D possibly TRBD1 on 5 matching bases. This CDR3 comprises 13 residues. V lost 2 bases and J 4 bases, leaving 8 bases between the germline ends. Per germline, CDR1 MNHEY and CDR2 SVGAGI. DNA of the CDR3: TGTGCCAGCAGTTACGGGGGGTCCACTGAAGCTTTCTTT. Its translation is CASSYGGSTEAFF.

V is TRBV6-5 and J is TRBJ1-5; 11 positions agree with TRBD1. The germline CDR1 and CDR2 sequences are MNHEY and SVGAGI. CDR3 size: 15 residues. J lost 7 bases, V lost 6 bases, and 8 bases had no gene match. For the CDR3, the DNA is TGTGCCAGCAGCGGAAGGACAGGGGGCCAACAGCCCCAGCATTTT. The encoded protein is CASSGRTGGQQPQHF.

V usage is TRBV29-1 and J usage is TRBJ2-5, with a possible D match to TRBD1 (5 bases). There are 13 residues in the CDR3. Per germline, CDR1 SQVTM and CDR2 ANQGSEA. V lost 4 bases, J lost 5 bases, and 14 bases lay in between. The CDR3: CSVASGYSETQYF. Written as DNA, the CDR3 is TGCAGCGTTGCATCAGGGTACTCGGAGACCCAGTACTTC. The full variable domain, with the rest looked up from reference TRBV29-1 and TRBJ2-5, is SAVISQKPSRDICQRGTSLTIQCQVDSQVTMMFWYRQQPGQSLTLIATANQGSEATYESGFVIDKFPISRPNLTFSTLTVSNMSPEDSSIYLCSVASGYSETQYFGPGTRLLVL.

This clone came up a few times. The chain employs TRBV20-1 and TRBJ1-2; no clear D gene. With 2 bases removed from V and 8 bases from J, the gap between germline ends came to 6 bases. The CDR3 spans 10 residues. Per the germline V gene, CDR1 is DFQATT and CDR2 is SNEGSKA (reference sequence). CDR3 in DNA: TGCAGTGCTAGATTCCAGGGCTACACCTTC. It yields the protein CSARFQGYTF.

This chain links TRBV12-3 or TRBV12-4 with TRBJ1-4; possibly TRBD1 for D (5 bases). V was clipped by 4 bases and J by 4 bases, with 7 bases between them. The CDR3 is made up of 13 amino acids. The CDR3 DNA reads TGTGCCAGCAGTTCGCAGGGTAATGAAAAACTGTTTTTT. The encoded protein is CASSSQGNEKLFF.

J is TRBJ1-6 and V is TRBV25-1; D might be TRBD1 (5 bases). In germline, CDR1 is MGHDK, CDR2 SYGVNS. The germline V and J ends were trimmed by 7 bases and 9 bases, with 16 bases remaining between them. CDR3 length: 14 residues. CDR3 region: CASTQGLGRSPLHF. CDR3 nucleotide sequence: TGTGCCAGCACCCAGGGACTCGGCCGTTCACCCCTCCACTTT.